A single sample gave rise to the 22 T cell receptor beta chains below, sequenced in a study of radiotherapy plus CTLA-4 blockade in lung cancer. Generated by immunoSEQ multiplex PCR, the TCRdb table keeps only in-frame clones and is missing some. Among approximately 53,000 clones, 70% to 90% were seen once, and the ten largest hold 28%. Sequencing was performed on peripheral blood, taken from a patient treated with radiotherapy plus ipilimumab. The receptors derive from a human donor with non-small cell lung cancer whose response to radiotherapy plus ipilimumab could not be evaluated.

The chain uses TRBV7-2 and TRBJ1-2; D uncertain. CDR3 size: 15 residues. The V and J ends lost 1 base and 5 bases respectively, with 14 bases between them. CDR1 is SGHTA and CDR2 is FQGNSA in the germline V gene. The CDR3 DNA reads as TGTGCCAGCAGCTTAGGGGCCGCCTTTTCTTATGGCTACACCTTC. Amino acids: CASSLGAAFSYGYTF.

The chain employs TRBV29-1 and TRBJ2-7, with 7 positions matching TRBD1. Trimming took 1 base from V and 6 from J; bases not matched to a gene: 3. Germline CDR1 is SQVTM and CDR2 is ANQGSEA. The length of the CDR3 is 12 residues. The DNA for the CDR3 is TGCAGCGTTGAAGCGACAGGGTCCGAGCAGTACTTC. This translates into CSVEATGSEQYF.

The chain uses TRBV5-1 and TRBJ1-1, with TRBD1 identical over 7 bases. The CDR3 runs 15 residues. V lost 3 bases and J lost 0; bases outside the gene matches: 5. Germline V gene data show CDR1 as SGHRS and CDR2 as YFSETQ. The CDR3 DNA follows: TGCGCCAGCAGCTCGGGACAGACCATGAACACTGAAGCTTTCTTT. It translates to CASSSGQTMNTEAFF.

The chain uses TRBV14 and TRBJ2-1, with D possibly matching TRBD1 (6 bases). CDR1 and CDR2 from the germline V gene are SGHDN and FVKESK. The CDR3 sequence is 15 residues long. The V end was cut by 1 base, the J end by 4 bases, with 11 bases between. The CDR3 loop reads CASSQVGAGYNEQFF. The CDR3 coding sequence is TGTGCCAGCAGCCAAGTGGGGGCCGGTTACAATGAGCAGTTCTTC.

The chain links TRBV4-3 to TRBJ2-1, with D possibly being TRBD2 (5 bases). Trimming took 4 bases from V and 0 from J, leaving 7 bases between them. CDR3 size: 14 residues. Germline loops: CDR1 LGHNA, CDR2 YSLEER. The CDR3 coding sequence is TGCGCCAGCAGCCTTACTAGCTCCTACAATGAGCAGTTCTTC. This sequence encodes CASSLTSSYNEQFF.

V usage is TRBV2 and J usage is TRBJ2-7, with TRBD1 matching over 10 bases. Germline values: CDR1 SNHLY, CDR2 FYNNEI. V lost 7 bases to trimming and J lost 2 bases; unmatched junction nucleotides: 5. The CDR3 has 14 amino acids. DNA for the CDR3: TGTGCCAGCATTATGGACAGGGGGACCTACGAGCAGTACTTC. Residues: CASIMDRGTYEQYF. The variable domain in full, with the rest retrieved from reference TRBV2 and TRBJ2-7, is EPEVTQTPSHQVTQMGQEVILRCVPISNHLYFYWYRQILGQKVEFLVSFYNNEISEKSEIFDDQFSVERPDGSNFTLKIRSTKLEDSAMYFCASIMDRGTYEQYFGPGTRLTVT.

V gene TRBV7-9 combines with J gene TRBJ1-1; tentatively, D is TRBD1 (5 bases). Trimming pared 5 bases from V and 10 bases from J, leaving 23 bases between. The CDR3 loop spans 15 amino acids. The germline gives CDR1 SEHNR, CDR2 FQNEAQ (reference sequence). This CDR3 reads CASSQASIRQKGAFF. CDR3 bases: TGTGCCAGCAGCCAAGCATCAATTAGACAGAAAGGAGCTTTCTTT.

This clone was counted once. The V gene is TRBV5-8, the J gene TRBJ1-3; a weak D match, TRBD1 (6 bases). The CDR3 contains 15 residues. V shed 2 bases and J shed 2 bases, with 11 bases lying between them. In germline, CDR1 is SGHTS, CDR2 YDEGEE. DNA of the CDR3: TGTGCCAGCAGCTTTCGCGGGGGGCCTGGAAACACCATATATTTT. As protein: CASSFRGGPGNTIYF.

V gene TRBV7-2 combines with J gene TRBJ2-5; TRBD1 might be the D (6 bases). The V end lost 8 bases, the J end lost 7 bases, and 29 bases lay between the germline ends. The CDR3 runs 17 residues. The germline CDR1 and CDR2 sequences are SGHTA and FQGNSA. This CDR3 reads CASVQGYRARELGTQYF. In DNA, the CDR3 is TGTGCCAGCGTCCAAGGGTACAGGGCGCGCGAATTAGGGACCCAGTACTTC.

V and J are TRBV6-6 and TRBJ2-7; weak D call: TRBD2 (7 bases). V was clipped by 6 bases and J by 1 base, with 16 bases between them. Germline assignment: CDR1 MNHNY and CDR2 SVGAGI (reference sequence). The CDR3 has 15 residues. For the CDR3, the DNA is TGTGCCAGCAGGCTAAGGGAGGGGGTATCCTACGAGCAGTACTTC. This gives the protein CASRLREGVSYEQYF.

The CDR3: CASRGDMGNTEAFF. The CDR3 nucleotides read TGTGCCAGCAGAGGGGATATGGGTAACACTGAAGCTTTCTTT. This sequence joins TRBV28 and TRBJ1-1; a weak D match, TRBD1 (5 bases). The CDR3 is 14 residues long. Between the trimmed V and J ends, which lost 6 bases and 2 bases, there was a span of 13 bases. CDR1 is MDHEN and CDR2 is SYDVKM in the germline V gene.

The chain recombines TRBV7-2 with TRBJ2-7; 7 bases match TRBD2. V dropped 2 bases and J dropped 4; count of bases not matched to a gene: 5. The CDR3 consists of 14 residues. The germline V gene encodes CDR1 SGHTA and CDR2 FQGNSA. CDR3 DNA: TGTGCCAGCAGCTTATTCACGGGGGGATACGAGCAGTACTTC. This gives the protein CASSLFTGGYEQYF.

The CDR3 DNA reads TGTGCCAGCAGCTTCCCTAGCGGGAGTTCCTACAATGAGCAGTTCTTC. Residues: CASSFPSGSSYNEQFF. V usage is TRBV7-9 and J usage is TRBJ2-1; 10 positions match TRBD2. CDR3 length equals 16 residues. Looked up from germline, CDR1 is SEHNR and CDR2 is FQNEAQ (reference sequence). Losses at the gene ends were 3 bases for V and 1 base for J; bases not matched to a gene: 3.

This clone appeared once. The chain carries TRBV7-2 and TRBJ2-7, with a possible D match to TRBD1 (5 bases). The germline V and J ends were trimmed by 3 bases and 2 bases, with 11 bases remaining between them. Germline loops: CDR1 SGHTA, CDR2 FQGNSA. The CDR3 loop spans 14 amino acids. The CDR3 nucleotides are TGTGCCAGCAGCTTCAGGGAAGGCCCCTACGAGCAGTACTTC. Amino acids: CASSFREGPYEQYF.

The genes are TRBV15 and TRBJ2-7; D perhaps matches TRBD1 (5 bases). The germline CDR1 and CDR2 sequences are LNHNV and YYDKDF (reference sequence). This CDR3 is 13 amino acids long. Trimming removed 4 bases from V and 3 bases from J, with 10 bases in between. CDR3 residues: CATSTRVGYEQYF. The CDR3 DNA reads TGTGCCACCAGCACCAGGGTCGGCTACGAGCAGTACTTC. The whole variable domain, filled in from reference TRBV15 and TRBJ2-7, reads DAMVIQNPRYQVTQFGKPVTLSCSQTLNHNVMYWYQQKSSQAPKLLFHYYDKDFNNEADTPDNFQSRRPNTSFCFLDIRSPGLGDTAMYLCATSTRVGYEQYFGPGTRLTVT.

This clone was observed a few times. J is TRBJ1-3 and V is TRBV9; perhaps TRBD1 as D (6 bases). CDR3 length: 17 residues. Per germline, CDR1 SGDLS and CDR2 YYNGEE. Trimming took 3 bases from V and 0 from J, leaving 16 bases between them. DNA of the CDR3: TGTGCCAGCAGCGACGAGAACATCAGGGGCTCTGGAAACACCATATATTTT. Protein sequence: CASSDENIRGSGNTIYF.

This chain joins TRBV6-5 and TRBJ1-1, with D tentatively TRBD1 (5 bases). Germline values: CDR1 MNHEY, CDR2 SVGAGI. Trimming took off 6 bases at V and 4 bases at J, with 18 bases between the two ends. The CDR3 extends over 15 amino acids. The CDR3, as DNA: TGTGCCAGCAGCCGCGGGGGGGGTTGGGGCACTGAAGCTTTCTTT. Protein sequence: CASSRGGGWGTEAFF.

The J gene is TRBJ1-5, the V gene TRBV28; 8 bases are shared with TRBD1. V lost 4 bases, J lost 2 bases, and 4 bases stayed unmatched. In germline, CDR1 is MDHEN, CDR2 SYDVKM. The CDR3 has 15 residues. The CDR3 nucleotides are TGTGCCAGCAGTTCCCAGGGGGCCGGCAATCAGCCCCAGCATTTT. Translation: CASSSQGAGNQPQHF.

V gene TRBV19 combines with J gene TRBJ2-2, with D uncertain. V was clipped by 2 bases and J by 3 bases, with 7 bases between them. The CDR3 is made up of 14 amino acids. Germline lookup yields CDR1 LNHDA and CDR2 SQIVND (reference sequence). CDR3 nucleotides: TGTGCCAGTAGTATAACAGAGTACACCGGGGAGCTGTTTTTT. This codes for CASSITEYTGELFF.

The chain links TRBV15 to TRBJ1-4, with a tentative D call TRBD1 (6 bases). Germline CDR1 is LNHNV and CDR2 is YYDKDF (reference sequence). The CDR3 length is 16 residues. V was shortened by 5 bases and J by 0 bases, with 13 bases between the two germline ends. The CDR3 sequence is CATSRTDAATNEKLFF. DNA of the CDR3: TGTGCCACCAGCCGGACAGACGCTGCAACTAATGAAAAACTGTTTTTT.

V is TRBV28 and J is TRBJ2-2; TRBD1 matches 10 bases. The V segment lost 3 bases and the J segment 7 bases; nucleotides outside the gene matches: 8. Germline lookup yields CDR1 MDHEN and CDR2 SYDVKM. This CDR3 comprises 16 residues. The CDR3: CASSFLGTGVVGELFF. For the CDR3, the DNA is TGTGCCAGCAGTTTTCTTGGGACAGGGGTGGTCGGGGAGCTGTTTTTT.

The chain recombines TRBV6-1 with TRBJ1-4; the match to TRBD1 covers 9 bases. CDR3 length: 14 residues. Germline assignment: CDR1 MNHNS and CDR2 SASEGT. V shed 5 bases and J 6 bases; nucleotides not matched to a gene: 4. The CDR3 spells CASSQYRGHEKLFF. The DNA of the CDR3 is TGTGCCAGCAGTCAGTACAGGGGGCATGAAAAACTGTTTTTT.